This T cell receptor (beta chain) comes out of a study of technical replicates of blood from a handful of donors. Germline values: CDR1 PRHDT, CDR2 FYEKMQ (reference sequence). This CDR3 has 14 residues. Trimming removed 1 base from V and 1 base from J, with 7 bases in between. Method: immunoSEQ multiplex PCR; TCRdb's copy keeps in-frame clones and lacks some. The sample contains around 70,000 clones, more than 85% of which appear only once. The sample was T cells isolated from PBMCs. J is TRBJ2-5 and V is TRBV13; D is undetermined. The source of this sequence is a human donor in good health. The CDR3 DNA is TGTGCCAGCAGCTTAGCTAGATTCCAAGAGACCCAGTACTTC. Translating it yields CASSLARFQETQYF.